The rows below give T cell receptor beta chains drawn from one sample of a study of T cell responses to AZD1222 COVID-19 vaccine. Data came from immunoSEQ multiplex PCR; TCRdb stores just in-frame clones and leaves some out. This sample yields nearly 110,000 clones, of which around nine tenths are seen a single time; 5% to 7.5% belongs to the top ten. Sequenced here: peripheral blood, sampled 28 days after the second AZD1222 dose. The receptors come from an adult who received the AZD1222 COVID-19 vaccine. The CDR3 runs from the conserved cysteine through the conserved F or W. The order of the fields is J gene, D gene, clone size, V gene, CDR3 DNA, CDR3 protein. A D gene is named only where the DNA matches it firmly. The size entry is marked missing in some rows and otherwise reads once, few, many or a size class.

TRBJ1-4,TRBD1,NA,TRBV6-5,TGTGCCAGCGGAGGAAGGACAGGGCTTAATGAAAAACTGTTTTTT,CASGGRTGLNEKLFF
TRBJ1-1,NA,NA,TRBV7-8,TGTGCCAGCAGCTTAGGATTTATCACTGAAGCTTTCTTT,CASSLGFITEAFF
TRBJ2-1,NA,NA,TRBV5-1,TGCGCCAGCAGCTTGGTTTCAGACCGCCGGTTCTTC,CASSLVSDRRFF
TRBJ1-4,TRBD1,NA,TRBV27,TGTGCCAGCAGTTTATACAGGGGGCTCGGTGAAAAACTGTTTTTT,CASSLYRGLGEKLFF
TRBJ1-2,NA,once,TRBV6-5,TGTGCCAGCCTTGGACGGGGCGAGGGCTACACCTTC,CASLGRGEGYTF
TRBJ1-3,NA,NA,TRBV5-1,TGCGCCAGCAGCTTGGCCCCGGATCGCTCTGGAAACACCATATATTTT,CASSLAPDRSGNTIYF
TRBJ1-6,NA,once,TRBV19,TGTGCCAGTAGCTCACGGAGTTATAATTCACCCCTCCACTTT,CASSSRSYNSPLHF
TRBJ1-1,NA,NA,TRBV12-1,TGTGCCAGCAGGGAGAACACTGAAGCTTTCTTT,CASRENTEAFF
TRBJ1-4,NA,NA,TRBV2,TGTGCCAGCCGGCGTGAAAAACTGTTTTTT,CASRREKLFF
TRBJ2-6,NA,NA,TRBV12-3/TRBV12-4,TGTGCCAGCGGGGACTCTGGGGCCAACGTCCTGACTTTC,CASGDSGANVLTF
TRBJ1-2,NA,NA,TRBV6-1,TGTGCCAGCAGTGAAGCGGCGTACTATGGCTACACCTTC,CASSEAAYYGYTF
TRBJ1-1,NA,NA,TRBV13,TGTGCCAGCAGCTTAATCAGGCGGTCTGGGAACACTGAAGCTTTCTTT,CASSLIRRSGNTEAFF
TRBJ1-4,NA,NA,TRBV5-4,TGTGCCAGCAGCTTGGCTCCACAGGGTAAAGGGGAAAAACTGTTTTTT,CASSLAPQGKGEKLFF